This T cell receptor beta chain came from a study of blood T cell repertoires in COVID-19. Study overall: Italy, Spain and the United States were the sources of the convalescent and acute COVID-19 samples.

Here immunoSEQ multiplex PCR was the method, and the copy in TCRdb shows in-frame clones only, minus some. This table has 180,000 or so clones, roughly 80% appearing once. Sequencing used PBMCs or T cells enriched from blood (not recorded which). This clonotype was obtained from a man aged 50-59 years who had recovered from COVID-19.

The CDR3 DNA sequence: TGTGCCAGCAGCACCACCGGGGTGGGCGTTTCACCCCTCCACTTT. This gives the protein CASSTTGVGVSPLHF. This sequence joins TRBV5-4 and TRBJ1-6; D is unclear. CDR1 is SGHNT and CDR2 is YYREEE in the germline V gene (reference sequence). The V end was cut by 4 bases, the J end by 9 bases, with 17 bases between. The CDR3 is 15 residues long.